Each of the 12 T cell receptor beta chains below was sequenced from the same sample in a study of blood T cell repertoires in COVID-19. Sequenced by immunoSEQ multiplex PCR; TCRdb stores in-frame clones only, minus some. The repertoire holds about 110,000 clones, 85% to 90% seen once, with under 6% in the top ten. Sequenced material: peripheral blood. These receptors all stem from a woman aged 50 to 65 with acute or convalescent COVID-19.

V usage is TRBV10-2 and J usage is TRBJ1-2, with TRBD1 identical over 7 bases. The CDR3 loop spans 13 amino acids. J gave up 4 bases and V 2 bases, and 1 base lay outside the gene matches. Germline V gene sequence: CDR1 WSHSY, CDR2 SAAADI. The CDR3: CASSEDRAYGYTF. The CDR3 DNA reads as TGCGCCAGCAGTGAGGACAGGGCCTATGGCTACACCTTC.

The V gene is TRBV14, the J gene TRBJ1-4; D remains unclear. The V and J ends lost 2 bases and 8 bases respectively, with 9 bases between them. This CDR3 region has 13 residues. Germline values: CDR1 SGHDN, CDR2 FVKESK. The CDR3 sequence: CASSQLPREKLFF. CDR3 coding DNA: TGTGCCAGCAGCCAATTACCGAGGGAAAAACTGTTTTTT.

CDR3 DNA: TGTGCCAGCAGCGTAGGCCCGCTCTACAGGGAGGGAGTCACTGAAGCTTTCTTT. It specifies CASSVGPLYREGVTEAFF. V gene TRBV9 combines with J gene TRBJ1-1; D perhaps matches TRBD1 (6 bases). The germline gives CDR1 SGDLS, CDR2 YYNGEE. V lost 0 bases and J 4 bases, leaving 22 bases between the germline ends. The CDR3 extends over 18 amino acids.

This CDR3 is CAWGQSQETQYF. The DNA for the CDR3 is TGTGCCTGGGGACAGTCACAAGAGACCCAGTACTTC. The chain combines TRBV30 with TRBJ2-5; D might be TRBD1 (6 bases). The CDR3 runs to 12 residues. V was clipped by 5 bases and J by 2 bases, with 9 bases between them. Germline V gene data show CDR1 as GTSNPN and CDR2 as SVGIG (reference sequence).

V gene TRBV6-2 or TRBV6-3 combines with J gene TRBJ2-5; TRBD2 aligns across 12 bases. Germline CDR1 is MNHEY and CDR2 is SVGEGT. J lost 5 bases, V lost 2 bases, and 6 bases had no gene match. There are 16 residues in the CDR3. The CDR3 DNA reads as TGTGCCAGCAGTTACAATCGGACTAGCGGGAAGGAGACCCAGTACTTC. As protein: CASSYNRTSGKETQYF.

The chain is built from TRBV3-1 (or the pseudogene TRBV3-2) and TRBJ1-2; D might be TRBD1 (5 bases). The V gene's germline CDR1 is LGHDT and CDR2 YNNKEL (reference sequence). V was clipped by 0 bases and J by 7 bases, with 18 bases between them. The CDR3 is 16 residues long. The CDR3 DNA reads as TGTGCCAGCAGCCAAGATAGGGGTAACTTACTACGTGGCTACACCTTC. Its translation is CASSQDRGNLLRGYTF.

The chain recombines TRBV27 with TRBJ1-2, with D perhaps matching TRBD1 (5 bases). Germline V gives CDR1 MNHEY, CDR2 SMNVEV (reference sequence). Trimming removed 6 bases at V and 4 bases at J, with 18 bases between. The CDR3 loop spans 15 amino acids. This chain's CDR3 is CASRGGTNKTYGYTF. In nucleotides, the CDR3 is TGTGCCAGCAGGGGTGGGACTAATAAGACCTATGGCTACACCTTC.

The chain joins TRBV30 to TRBJ2-7; 8 positions agree with TRBD1. Losses at the gene ends were 3 bases for V and 4 bases for J; bases not matched to a gene: 11. CDR3 length: 15 amino acids. In germline, CDR1 is GTSNPN, CDR2 SVGIG (reference sequence). The CDR3 region is CAWSPGTGRGYEQYF. In DNA, the CDR3 is TGTGCCTGGAGCCCCGGGACAGGACGTGGTTACGAGCAGTACTTC.

The chain is built from TRBV7-8 and TRBJ2-7, with TRBD2 as a possible D gene (6 bases). V was cut by 5 bases and J by 3 bases, with 20 bases left in between. The CDR3 has 16 residues. Germline-derived CDR1 and CDR2 are SGHVS and FQNEAQ. CDR3 sequence (DNA): TGTGCCAGCAGCGTTCCATCCGGGACTGGGGTCTACGAGCAGTACTTC. Translated, it gives CASSVPSGTGVYEQYF.

This chain connects TRBV28 to TRBJ1-1, with D hard to call. The germline gives CDR1 MDHEN, CDR2 SYDVKM. Trimming took off 4 bases at V and 0 bases at J, with 6 bases between the two ends. The CDR3 is made up of 13 amino acids. The CDR3 loop is CASSSHMNTEAFF. CDR3 in DNA: TGTGCCAGCAGTTCGCACATGAACACTGAAGCTTTCTTT.

CDR3 sequence: CSATSYSGRTDTQYF. The CDR3 DNA reads as TGCAGCGCAACGTCATATAGCGGGAGAACAGATACGCAGTATTTT. The chain recombines TRBV29-1 with TRBJ2-3, with 9 bases that match TRBD2. Germline CDR1 SQVTM, CDR2 ANQGSEA. V was pared by 7 bases and J by 3 bases, with 11 bases of the junction left unmatched. The CDR3 covers 15 residues.

The V gene is TRBV25-1, the J gene TRBJ2-5; the D gene is possibly TRBD1 (7 bases). V lost 3 bases and J lost 4, with 12 bases in between. CDR1 and CDR2 from the germline V gene are MGHDK and SYGVNS. The CDR3 runs 14 residues. CDR3 amino acids: CASSELQGGETQYF. The CDR3 DNA sequence: TGTGCCAGCAGTGAGCTTCAGGGGGGAGAGACCCAGTACTTC.